This is a list of T cell receptor beta chains from one sample in a study of cytomegalovirus exposure and HLA in healthy donors. Clones were sequenced by immunoSEQ multiplex PCR, and TCRdb holds only the in-frame ones, with some missing. Of approximately 110,000 clones listed, roughly 69% are singletons. Material for sequencing was PBMCs. The origin of the receptors is a man aged 45-65 years in good health and CMV-seropositive. The CDR3 runs from the conserved cysteine through the conserved F or W. The D gene is left open where the match is weak. Clone size appears in some rows only: once, few, many, or a class for an expanded clone.

>-|TRBV5-4|TRBJ2-3|TRBD1
CASSLGGRGLRDTQYF
TGTGCCAGCAGCTTGGGGGGCAGGGGGCTAAGAGATACGCAGTATTTT
>-|TRBV5-1|TRBJ1-4|-
CASSGGYVNEKLFF
TGCGCCAGCAGCGGGGGGTACGTTAATGAAAAACTGTTTTTT
>few|TRBV9|TRBJ2-3|-
CASSVGRRSTDTQYF
TGTGCCAGCAGCGTAGGACGGAGAAGTACAGATACGCAGTATTTT
>once|TRBV18|TRBJ1-2|TRBD1
CASSPRQGAAGPGYTF
TGTGCCAGCTCACCTAGACAGGGGGCGGCTGGTCCTGGCTACACCTTC
>-|TRBV5-6|TRBJ1-6|-
CASSPRQSYNSPLHF
TGTGCCAGCAGCCCGAGACAATCCTATAATTCACCCCTCCACTTT
>-|TRBV15|TRBJ2-7|TRBD2
CATSRDSGSDEQYF
TGTGCCACCAGCAGAGATAGCGGGAGCGACGAGCAGTACTTC
>-|TRBV4-2|TRBJ1-2|TRBD1
CASSLRPTGPYGYTF
TGTGCCAGCAGCCTAAGACCGACAGGGCCTTATGGCTACACCTTC
>once|TRBV5-1|TRBJ2-3|TRBD2
CASSLTKREVDTQYF
TGCGCCAGCAGCTTGACTAAGCGGGAGGTAGATACGCAGTATTTT
>-|TRBV5-1|TRBJ2-5|-
CASSLELGPVKTQYF
TGCGCCAGCAGCTTGGAACTGGGGCCGGTAAAGACCCAGTACTTC
>few|TRBV2|TRBJ2-1|TRBD1
CASTGRDRGRLAGSDEQFF
TGTGCCAGCACCGGAAGGGACAGGGGGCGGTTAGCGGGGTCGGATGAGCAGTTCTTC
>-|TRBV5-1|TRBJ2-5|-
CASSTDSGLGTQYF
TGCGCCAGCAGCACCGACAGTGGGCTGGGGACCCAGTACTTC
>few|TRBV4-1|TRBJ2-7|TRBD2
CASSQDPTSGREKQYF
TGCGCCAGCAGCCAAGACCCGACTAGCGGGAGGGAGAAGCAGTACTTC
>-|TRBV13|TRBJ1-1|TRBD1
CASSFRDRGLNTEAFF
TGTGCCAGCAGCTTCCGGGACAGGGGGCTGAACACTGAAGCTTTCTTT
>once|TRBV7-9|TRBJ1-5|TRBD1
CASSEADRGYNQPQHF
TGTGCCAGCAGCGAAGCGGACAGGGGCTACAATCAGCCCCAGCATTTT
>once|TRBV27|TRBJ2-3|-
CASSLPGADTQYF
TGTGCCAGCAGTTTACCGGGAGCGGATACGCAGTATTTT
>-|TRBV18|TRBJ2-7|-
CASSPVGGVEQYF
TGTGCCAGCTCACCAGTCGGAGGGGTCGAGCAGTACTTC
>few|TRBV15|TRBJ1-4|-
CATSRDGENEKLFF
TGTGCCACCAGCAGAGACGGGGAGAATGAAAAACTGTTTTTT
>-|TRBV5-1|TRBJ2-2|-
CASSLARGTGELFF
TGCGCCAGCAGCTTGGCCCGGGGGACCGGGGAGCTGTTTTTT
>-|TRBV5-4|TRBJ2-3|-
CASSLAVSGTDTQYF
TGTGCCAGCAGCTTGGCCGTTAGCGGCACAGATACGCAGTATTTT
>-|TRBV6-1|TRBJ2-5|-
CASSQAAQETQYF
TGTGCCAGCAGTCAAGCGGCCCAAGAGACCCAGTACTTC
>-|TRBV5-1|TRBJ1-5|-
CASSPGINQPQHF
TGCGCCAGCAGCCCGGGGATCAATCAGCCCCAGCATTTT
>-|TRBV30|TRBJ2-2|TRBD1
CAWTRDRGHGELFF
TGTGCCTGGACTCGGGACAGGGGGCACGGGGAGCTGTTTTTT
>-|TRBV7-8|TRBJ2-1|-
CASSSVSVLNEQFF
TGTGCCAGCAGCTCGGTGAGCGTCCTCAATGAGCAGTTCTTC
>-|TRBV5-1|TRBJ1-2|TRBD1
CASSKTGLRSYGYTF
TGCGCCAGCAGTAAGACAGGGCTTAGGTCCTATGGCTACACCTTC
>-|TRBV5-4|TRBJ1-2|TRBD1
CASSLDEDRGHGYTF
TGTGCCAGCAGCTTGGATGAGGACAGGGGCCATGGCTACACCTTC
>once|TRBV5-6|TRBJ1-6|-
CASSWEGGALRNSPLHF
TGTGCCAGCAGCTGGGAGGGGGGGGCGCTGAGAAATTCACCCCTCCACTTT
>-|TRBV7-9|TRBJ2-7|-
CASSARYLSEQYF
TGTGCCAGCAGCGCCAGATACCTCAGCGAGCAGTACTTC